The present TCR beta chain was sequenced within a study of control samples from healthy donors and cancer patients. The germline gives CDR1 LGHDT, CDR2 YNNKEL (reference sequence). The V end was cut by 4 bases, the J end by 0 bases, with 13 bases between. The CDR3 spans 16 residues. Profiled with immunoSEQ multiplex PCR; TCRdb holds only in-frame clones, not every one. The sample has 100,000 to 150,000 clones, 80% to 95% seen once. The chain uses TRBV3-1 (or the pseudogene TRBV3-2) and TRBJ1-3, with D tentatively TRBD1 (6 bases). The receptor was derived from a man aged 35 to 55 in good health. The specimen was blood. In DNA, the CDR3 is TGTGCCAGCAGCCTTAGCGACAGGCGCTCTGGAAACACCATATATTTT. Residues: CASSLSDRRSGNTIYF.